This TCR beta chain appears in the sequencing data of a study of identical twins (dated by TCRdb to about 2016). About the study as a whole: To test whether fetal clonotypes persist, this study deep-sequenced TCR alpha and beta repertoires from monozygotic twins, from unrelated adults of various ages, and from cord blood. To rule out contamination, the twin experiments were replicated at different times with different library preparation protocols.

This clonotype has more than one count but fewer than ten. No cognate antigen has been identified for it. No qualities accompany the bases; no much larger clone lies one base away. Results the study describes overall, beyond this receptor: A weaker excess of twin sharing was found in beta out-of-frame sequences because the signal-to-noise ratio was lowered by fewer shared sequences. Out-of-frame TCR alpha sharing in monozygotic twins was systematically underestimated by recombination models, whereas sharing between unrelated individuals was in agreement with the recombination models. Zero-insertion analyses could be partly confounded by invariant T cells such as MAIT and iNKT, though diverse VJ usage argued against such confounding for most clonotypes. Abundant cord blood beta clonotypes carried fewer insertions; young adult naive repertoires showed a weaker similar trend, while memory repertoires showed none. Because the same donors could not be followed over many years, the conclusions relied on cross-sectional statistical analysis. Compared with coincidental sharing between unrelated individuals, an excess of low generation-probability sequences was observed among out-of-frame TCR alpha sequences shared between twins.

Libraries were built with 5' RACE. The sequencing machine was an Illumina HiSeq 2000. Template switching added a universal primer binding site, and the final cDNA carried a unique molecular identifier that allowed TCR cDNA molecules to be counted accurately. First-strand cDNA for TCR alpha and beta chains was synthesized from specific primers in the conserved constant-segment region. To control for contamination, every cDNA library carried two barcodes: a SMART-Mk sample barcode plus Illumina barcodes. Two successive PCR steps introduced TruSeq adapter sequences along with Illumina sample barcodes. Sequencing of the TCR alpha and beta cDNA libraries was done on the Illumina HiSeq platform using custom primers. In the authors' own workflow: MiGEC was used to process raw reads and extract unique molecular identifiers, and MiXCR was used to find CDR3 positions. Recombination models were inferred per individual with the repgenHMM and IGoR tools using an EM algorithm. The analysis of shared clonotypes was done with the tcR package in R, with sharing normalized by the product of cloneset sizes. To study raw recombination without the effects of thymic and clonal selection, out-of-frame nonproductive sequences were analyzed. TCRdb ran its own pipeline on the public reads, namely fastp trimming at Q25 and MiXCR clone calling, and kept in-frame beta chains. A single entry per CDR3 protein holds the most common genes and DNA from its merged rows. The V and J calls reflect TCRdb's pipeline rather than the authors' work. For this sample the table gives approximately 680,000 distinct CDR3 sequences, of which around 7.4% were detected only once. The ten largest clones capture roughly 1.5% of the sample.

The CDR3 covers 15 residues, taking in both the cysteine and the phenylalanine. Only the CDR3 region is kept as DNA, spanning 45 bases read in frame from base 1. The germline V end is reduced by 4 bases and the J end by 8 bases; junction bases left unmatched: 11. The germline V gene (reference sequence) supplies CDR1 DFQATT and CDR2 SNEGSKA. All donors were healthy Caucasians. The twin cohort consisted of three pairs of female monozygotic twins, all aged roughly 18 to 29 years. The RNA used for TCR libraries was isolated from peripheral blood mononuclear cells. These data were also filed under a second study, of yellow fever vaccine responses in identical twins. The second paper further reports: The T cell response to vaccination in identical twins was reported by the authors to appear partly convergent and partly personalized. Focusing on identical twins, the study followed the T cell clones that responded to the vaccine, and did so with precision.

Sequenced: PBMCs. This clonotype was sampled from a woman aged 18-29 years in good health. The sequence links TRBV20-1 to TRBJ1-6; 7 central nucleotides agree with TRBD1. This receptor has the CDR3 CSATGGGGADSPLHF. The sequenced DNA: TGCAGTGCTACAGGGGGAGGGGGGGCGGATTCACCCCTCCACTTT.